The 17 T cell receptor beta chains below come from one sample, sequenced in a study of shared clonotypes between healthy human individuals. Naive CD8 populations comprised CD45RO-negative cells positively selected for CCR7, excluding terminally differentiated effector memory CD45RA+ cells. Libraries were prepared by immunoSEQ multiplex PCR; TCRdb keeps only in-frame clonotypes and omits some of them. This table has approximately 810,000 clones, 90% to 95% appearing once. Sequenced input: naive CD8+ T cells sorted from blood. The origin of the receptors is a man under 40 in good health.

V and J are TRBV21-1 and TRBJ1-1. TRBV21-1 is deemed a pseudogene. The CDR3 length is 17 residues. The CDR3 DNA reads as TGTGCCAGCAGCAAAGCGCTTTTAACCCGTGCAGGACCGGGAGCTTTCTTT. It encodes CASSKALLTRAGPGAFF.

This clone appeared once. The chain carries TRBV27 and TRBJ2-7; 9 bases line up with TRBD1. The V segment lost 6 bases and the J segment 4 bases; nucleotides outside the gene matches: 7. The CDR3 totals 14 residues. Germline-derived CDR1 and CDR2 are MNHEY and SMNVEV (reference sequence). As DNA, the CDR3 is TGTGCCAGCAGAACGGGACAGGGAATGTACGAGCAGTACTTC. Translated, it gives CASRTGQGMYEQYF.

This CDR3 is CASSSGLALSSYNEQFF. The DNA of the CDR3 is TGTGCCAGCAGCTCCGGACTAGCGTTGAGCTCCTACAATGAGCAGTTCTTC. The J gene is TRBJ2-1, the V gene TRBV7-6; 9 nucleotides align to TRBD2. Germline V gene sequence: CDR1 SGHVS, CDR2 FNYEAQ. V was clipped by 4 bases and J by 0 bases; unmatched bases: 7. This CDR3 contains 17 residues.

The CDR3 is CASQQGAGRTEAFF. The CDR3 DNA reads as TGTGCCAGTCAACAGGGGGCCGGGAGGACTGAAGCTTTCTTT. V is TRBV2 and J is TRBJ1-1; 9 bases are shared with TRBD1. Germline values: CDR1 SNHLY, CDR2 FYNNEI. V lost 9 bases, J lost 5 bases, and 10 bases stayed unmatched. The CDR3 loop spans 14 amino acids.

This clone was recorded once. The chain has TRBV7-9 and TRBJ2-1; TRBD2 matches 13 bases. The CDR3 length is 15 residues. Germline-derived CDR1 and CDR2 are SEHNR and FQNEAQ (reference sequence). The trim removed 3 bases at V and 6 bases at J, leaving 2 bases unmatched. For the CDR3, the DNA is TGTGCCAGCAGCTTTGGACTAGCGGGAGTCAATGAGCAGTTCTTC. Encoded protein: CASSFGLAGVNEQFF.

The chain recombines TRBV27 with TRBJ2-3, with a possible D match to TRBD1 (6 bases). The CDR3 spans 17 residues. Trimming took off 1 base at V and 2 bases at J, with 16 bases between the two ends. Germline V gene lookup returns CDR1 MNHEY and CDR2 SMNVEV (reference sequence). The CDR3 here is CASSLLDDRTNTDTQYF. In DNA, the CDR3 is TGTGCCAGCAGTTTATTAGATGACAGGACCAACACAGATACGCAGTATTTT.

The chain's CDR3 is CASSSRQGGYTEAFF. In nucleotides, the CDR3 is TGTGCCAGCAGCTCCCGACAGGGAGGGTACACTGAAGCTTTCTTT. V gene TRBV7-8 combines with J gene TRBJ1-1; 7 bases are shared with TRBD1. CDR1 is SGHVS and CDR2 is FQNEAQ in the germline V gene. The CDR3 loop spans 15 amino acids. J gave up 3 bases and V 4 bases, and 8 bases lay outside the gene matches.

The chain carries TRBV4-1 and TRBJ2-1, with D tentatively TRBD2 (5 bases). Trimming took 3 bases from V and 0 from J, leaving 12 bases between them. Germline V gives CDR1 MGHRA, CDR2 YSYEKL. There are 16 residues in the CDR3. The DNA for the CDR3 is TGCGCCAGCAGCCAGGAGGACCAAAGCTCCTACAATGAGCAGTTCTTC. Protein: CASSQEDQSSYNEQFF.

This chain uses TRBV6-1 with TRBJ2-7; D is perhaps TRBD1 (6 bases). V shed 1 base and J shed 5 bases, with 18 bases lying between them. The CDR3 is 16 amino acids. Per germline, CDR1 MNHNS and CDR2 SASEGT. CDR3 region: CASSEELEDSFHEQYF. The CDR3 DNA reads as TGTGCCAGCAGTGAAGAACTTGAGGACAGTTTCCACGAGCAGTACTTC.

The chain joins TRBV5-1 to TRBJ1-4; D gene ambiguous. The CDR3 has 13 amino acids. V was clipped by 0 bases and J by 4 bases, with 4 bases between them. Germline-derived CDR1 and CDR2 are SGHRS and YFSETQ. Here the CDR3 reads CASSLDSNEKLFF. CDR3 DNA sequence: TGCGCCAGCAGCTTGGACAGTAATGAAAAACTGTTTTTT.

The chain uses TRBV28 and TRBJ2-7; tentative D call: TRBD2 (6 bases). Trimming pared 11 bases from V and 1 base from J, leaving 12 bases between. This CDR3 region has 12 residues. CDR1 MDHEN and CDR2 SYDVKM come from the germline V gene. The CDR3, as DNA: TGTGCCGTGGAGGGAACATCCTACGAGCAGTACTTC. It is translated as CAVEGTSYEQYF.

The V gene is TRBV7-6, the J gene TRBJ2-5; D is unresolved. From germline, CDR1 is SGHVS and CDR2 FNYEAQ. The CDR3 spans 15 residues. The germline V and J ends were trimmed by 5 bases and 2 bases, with 15 bases remaining between them. The CDR3 DNA follows: TGTGCCAGCAGCGCTGAATTCGAAAATCAAGAGACCCAGTACTTC. Its translation: CASSAEFENQETQYF.

Turning to this clone: Because it lacks the conserved phenylalanine or tryptophan at the end, this CDR3 is likely a read error. The DNA is omitted, as the CDR3 cannot be located on it reliably, and the CDR3 follows TCRdb's listing. This chain joins TRBV11-2 and TRBJ2-7; the listed D gene, TRBD2, was not tested against the DNA. Germline lookup yields CDR1 SGHAT and CDR2 FQNNGV. The CDR3 has 12 residues if both end residues are counted. The CDR3 region is CASSSGTSGSTL.

The V call is TRBV21-1, the J call TRBJ2-7. TRBV21-1 is flagged as a pseudogene. This CDR3 contains 15 residues. This CDR3 is CASRKRGAAYYEQYF. CDR3 sequence (DNA): TGTGCCAGCAGGAAGAGGGGAGCAGCCTACTACGAGCAGTACTTC.

This chain connects TRBV10-2 to TRBJ2-1, with unresolved D. Per germline, CDR1 WSHSY and CDR2 SAAADI. The germline V and J ends were trimmed by 0 bases and 0 bases, with 9 bases remaining between them. This CDR3 region has 16 residues. The CDR3 spells CASSESRKNSYNEQFF. The CDR3 nucleotides are TGCGCCAGCAGTGAGTCACGGAAGAACTCCTACAATGAGCAGTTCTTC.

This clone was counted a single time. The CDR3 is CASSLWSRGEQFF. CDR3 sequence (DNA): TGTGCCAGCAGTTTATGGTCTCGCGGTGAGCAGTTCTTC. V is TRBV27 and J is TRBJ2-1; the D is unclear. The ends were cut back, 1 base at V and 9 bases at J, with 10 bases in the middle. This CDR3 has 13 amino acids. In germline, CDR1 is MNHEY, CDR2 SMNVEV (reference sequence).

The chain has TRBV2 and TRBJ2-1; TRBD2 might be the D (5 bases). V lost 6 bases and J 0 bases, leaving 15 bases between the germline ends. From germline, CDR1 is SNHLY and CDR2 FYNNEI. The CDR3 spans 16 residues. CDR3 in amino acids: CASRDPRESSYNEQFF. CDR3 DNA sequence: TGTGCCAGCAGGGATCCTAGGGAGAGCTCCTACAATGAGCAGTTCTTC.